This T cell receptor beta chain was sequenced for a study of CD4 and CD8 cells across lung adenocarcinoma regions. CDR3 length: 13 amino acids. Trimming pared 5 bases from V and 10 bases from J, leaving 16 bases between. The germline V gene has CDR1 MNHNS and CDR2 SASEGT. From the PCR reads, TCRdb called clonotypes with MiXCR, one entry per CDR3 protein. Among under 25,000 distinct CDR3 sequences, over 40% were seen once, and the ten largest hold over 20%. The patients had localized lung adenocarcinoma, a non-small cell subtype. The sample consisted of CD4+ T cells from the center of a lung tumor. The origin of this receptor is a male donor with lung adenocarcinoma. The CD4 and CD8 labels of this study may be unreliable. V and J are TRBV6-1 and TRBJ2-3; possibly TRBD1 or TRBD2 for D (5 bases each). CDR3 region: CASSPIEGLAQYF. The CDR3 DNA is TGTGCCAGCAGTCCCATTGAGGGGCTGGCGCAGTATTTT.